The rows below give T cell receptor beta chains drawn from one sample of a study of shared clonotypes between healthy human individuals. Profiling relied on immunoSEQ multiplex PCR, and the TCRdb table lists in-frame clones only, not all of them. The data contain approximately 1.5 million clones, approximately 98.5% of them singletons. Sequenced input: naive CD4+ T cells sorted from blood. The receptors derive from a man in his thirties or forties in good health. The CDR3 runs from the conserved cysteine through the conserved F or W.

>TRBV28
CASSFNIAAFF
>TRBV7-8
CASVTGQGDTDTQYF
>TRBV19
CASRATGQSNTEAFF
>TRBV6-1
CASSEVRSYEQYF
>TRBV6-5
CASSSLAGAHEQYF
>TRBV29-1
CSVESLLNTEAFF
>TRBV27
CASSLRLGQPQHF
>TRBV18
CASSRRDRGPYNEQFF
>TRBV18
CASSANTGFGFNEQFF
>TRBV18
CASSPEGGGNQPQHF
>TRBV19
CASSRGIYEQYF
>TRBV6-4
CANPRGGIAAIADTQYF
>TRBV11-2
CASSLEASGSSYNEQFF
>TRBV18
CASSGQGSQPQHF
>TRBV18
CASSHGNNVNTQYF
>TRBV28
CASSSYDRGDQPQHF
>TRBV15
CATSRSPFDQETQYF
>TRBV7-9
CASGITGGISGNTIYF
>TRBV20-1
CSARDPTAQYF
>TRBV7-9
CASSHPRVGLAEQFF
>TRBV18
CASSPTSGISYEQYF
>TRBV7-2
CASSLAAAGQAFF
>TRBV9
CASSVARDRPTQYF
>TRBV30
CAWNRGADQPQHF
>TRBV25-1
CASSESAGERYEQYF
>TRBV6-4
CASSVVHTFPSSEEETQYF
>TRBV5-8
CASRQIKQGRGEQYF
>TRBV25-1
CASSEYGVLTNEQFF
>TRBV7-2
CASSFDPTTGHGLTQYF